This T cell receptor (beta chain) was captured in a study of T cells in Graves' hyperthyroidism and ophthalmopathy. Regarding the study as a whole: Separation of ophthalmopathy from stable hyperthyroidism was achieved by a 13 V-J model.

Worth noting for this clonotype: Antigen unknown.

Exclusion of a patient resulted from uncontrolled infection, other autoimmune disease, pregnancy or lactation. Out of over 9 ml of fresh peripheral blood came the PBMCs. Using RNA transcripts as the source, TCR beta CDR3 regions were amplified. When the TCR CDR3 underwent first-round RT-PCR, the HTBI primer set was used. TCRdb re-derived calls from the multiplex PCR reads in MiXCR, one entry per CDR3 protein. Seen here are hundreds of thousands of distinct CDR3 sequences, over 15% observed once, and the top ten hold around a sixth. V dropped 3 bases and J dropped 3 bases, with 12 bases sitting between them. This CDR3 contains 14 residues. Germline V gene sequence: CDR1 SGDLS, CDR2 YYNGEE.

The chain carries TRBV9 and TRBJ1-1; D may be TRBD1 (5 bases). This TCR was recovered from a woman younger than 30 with Graves' hyperthyroidism. Sequencing was done on a sample of blood. CDR3 amino acids: CASSAKGSYTEAFF. CDR3 in DNA: TGTGCCAGCAGCGCTAAGGGGTCTTACACTGAAGCTTTCTTT. Full variable domain (remainder filled in from reference TRBV9 and TRBJ1-1): DSGVTQTPKHLITATGQRVTLRCSPRSGDLSVYWYQQSLDQGLQFLIQYYNGEERAKGNILERFSAQQFPDLHSELNLSSLELGDSALYFCASSAKGSYTEAFFGQGTRLTVV.